These 5 T cell receptor beta chains were sequenced from one sample in a study of blood T cell repertoires in COVID-19. Only in-frame clones appear in the TCRdb table, and some are missing; sequencing was by immunoSEQ multiplex PCR. The sample includes 130,000 to 150,000 clones, 65% to 90% of them seen just once. Sequenced: peripheral blood. Every receptor here comes from a human donor in a cohort sampled during active COVID-19.

V is TRBV7-8 and J is TRBJ2-1, with 7 positions matching TRBD1. Trimming cost V 2 bases and J 3 bases; bases outside gene matches: 1. The CDR3 is made up of 14 amino acids. CDR1 is SGHVS and CDR2 is FQNEAQ in the germline V gene. CDR3 nucleotides: TGTGCCAGCAGCTTATGGACAGGCTACAATGAGCAGTTCTTC. Its protein is CASSLWTGYNEQFF.

This clone was detected once. The V gene is TRBV11-1, the J gene TRBJ2-7; 9 bases are shared with TRBD1. CDR1 and CDR2 from the germline V gene are SGHAT and FQDESV (reference sequence). The CDR3 is 14 residues long. The V segment lost 5 bases and the J segment 3 bases; nucleotides outside the gene matches: 5. The CDR3 region has the DNA TGTGCCAGCAGCCCCGACAGGGGGAACTACGAGCAGTACTTC. Amino acid sequence: CASSPDRGNYEQYF.

The chain is built from TRBV7-2 and TRBJ1-4; 8 positions agree with TRBD1. Trimming at V came to 5 bases and at J to 4 bases, leaving 3 bases not matched to a gene. The germline gives CDR1 SGHTA, CDR2 FQGNSA. This CDR3 contains 14 residues. The CDR3 DNA reads TGTGCCAGCAGCCGGACAGGGTATAATGAAAAACTGTTTTTT. Its protein is CASSRTGYNEKLFF.

The chain couples TRBV2 to TRBJ2-3; 7 bases align to TRBD2. The CDR3 sequence is 17 residues long. Germline CDR1 and CDR2: SNHLY and FYNNEI. With 0 bases clipped from V and 0 bases from J, the junction kept 6 bases outside the gene matches. The CDR3 region is CASSEALGGGSTDTQYF. CDR3 sequence (DNA): TGTGCCAGCAGTGAAGCGCTGGGGGGGGGAAGCACAGATACGCAGTATTTT.

There are a few counts of this clone. V and J are TRBV7-3 and TRBJ2-7; the match to TRBD1 covers 9 bases. There are 12 residues in the CDR3. Trimming took 5 bases from V and 10 from J; bases not matched to a gene: 6. Germline V gene lookup returns CDR1 SGHTA and CDR2 FQGTGA. As DNA, the CDR3 is TGTGCCAGCAGCCAGGACAGGGGACCTCAGTACTTC. Translating it yields CASSQDRGPQYF. The whole variable domain, filled in from reference TRBV7-3 and TRBJ2-7, reads GAGVSQTPSNKVTEKGKYVELRCDPISGHTALYWYRQSLGQGPEFLIYFQGTGAADDSGLPNDRFFAVRPEGSVSTLKIQRTERGDSAVYLCASSQDRGPQYFGPGTRLTVT.